These 30 T cell receptor beta chains came from one sample sequenced in a study of sequential checkpoint blockade in melanoma. Here immunoSEQ multiplex PCR was the method, and the copy in TCRdb shows in-frame clones only, minus some. The sample includes about 5,000 clones, about three quarters seen only once; the top ten take about two thirds. Treatment: randomized to nivolumab then ipilimumab (arm A) or the reverse (arm B). Sequenced here: CD8+ T cells sorted from blood (inferred from file names), sampled from a patient given nivolumab and ipilimumab in sequence. The origin of the receptors is a human donor with melanoma.

The CDR3 DNA reads as TGTGCCAGCAGATCTACAGGGCTGGGCACTGAAGCTTTCTTT. Translation gives CASRSTGLGTEAFF. The gene calls are TRBV2 and TRBJ1-1; D might be TRBD1 (6 bases). V lost 6 bases and J 4 bases, leaving 15 bases between the germline ends. Germline V gives CDR1 SNHLY, CDR2 FYNNEI. The CDR3 sequence is 14 residues long. The complete variable domain, with remaining parts taken from reference TRBV2 and TRBJ1-1, reads EPEVTQTPSHQVTQMGQEVILRCVPISNHLYFYWYRQILGQKVEFLVSFYNNEISEKSEIFDDQFSVERPDGSNFTLKIRSTKLEDSAMYFCASRSTGLGTEAFFGQGTRLTVV.

With regard to this clone: A far larger clone is one nucleotide away, so this likely arose from a read error. The gene calls are TRBV5-1 and TRBJ2-7; 7 bases map to TRBD1. V was pared by 4 bases and J by 3 bases, with 13 bases of the junction left unmatched. The germline V gene has CDR1 SGHRS and CDR2 YFSETQ. The CDR3 has 16 residues. DNA of the CDR3: TGCGCCAGCAGCCAAGATTCGTGGGCAGGGGGCTACGAGCAGTACTTC. Translation: CASSQDSWAGGYEQYF.

As concerns this clone: At one of its ends the junction is not consistent with the germline gene, which may arise from a read error. The chain is built from TRBV9 and TRBJ1-1, with D unresolved. There are 12 residues in the CDR3. Looked up from germline, CDR1 is SGDLS and CDR2 is YYNGEE. CDR3 loop: CATSRLNTEAFF. The DNA for the CDR3 is TGTGCCACCAGCCGGTTGAACACTGAAGCTTTCTTT.

The chain uses TRBV7-8 and TRBJ1-1; D may be TRBD1 (5 bases). V lost 1 base, J lost 4 bases, and 16 bases lay in between. This CDR3 has 16 amino acids. Germline V gene sequence: CDR1 SGHVS, CDR2 FQNEAQ. The CDR3 spells CASSLETTTGGTEAFF. The CDR3 DNA reads TGTGCCAGCAGCTTAGAAACCACAACAGGCGGCACTGAAGCTTTCTTT.

Comment on this clone: This likely reflects a read error, since a far larger clone is one base away. Other DNA sequences in the same sample also yield this CDR3. The chain recombines TRBV5-6 with TRBJ1-3; D is unresolved. This CDR3 has 11 residues. Germline assignment: CDR1 SGHDT and CDR2 YYEEEE. The CDR3 protein is CASSLLNTLYF. The CDR3 region has the DNA TGTGCCAGCAGCTTGCTCAACACCCTATATTTT.

The chain carries TRBV5-1 and TRBJ1-1, with D possibly matching TRBD1 (5 bases). Germline values: CDR1 SGHRS, CDR2 YFSETQ. V lost 4 bases to trimming and J lost 4 bases, with 11 bases between them. The CDR3 spans 13 residues. CDR3 DNA: TGCGCCAGCAGCCCGGGGGTGGGCACTGAAGCTTTCTTT. It translates to CASSPGVGTEAFF.

The CDR3 region is CASKEGFYEQYF. The DNA of the CDR3 is TGTGCCAGCAAGGAGGGGTTCTACGAGCAGTACTTC. The chain is built from TRBV2 and TRBJ2-7; D may be TRBD2 (6 bases). The length of the CDR3 is 12 residues. V lost 7 bases to trimming and J lost 3 bases, with 10 bases between them. Germline values: CDR1 SNHLY, CDR2 FYNNEI. Based on the CDR3 plus reference TRBV2 and TRBJ2-7, the full variable domain is EPEVTQTPSHQVTQMGQEVILRCVPISNHLYFYWYRQILGQKVEFLVSFYNNEISEKSEIFDDQFSVERPDGSNFTLKIRSTKLEDSAMYFCASKEGFYEQYFGPGTRLTVT.

In this sample, this clone turned up once. This chain links TRBV4-1 with TRBJ2-7; 8 nucleotides match TRBD2. CDR1 is MGHRA, CDR2 YSYEKL, per germline. The CDR3 consists of 15 residues. The V gene end was trimmed by 0 bases and the J gene end by 4 bases; junction bases not matched to a gene: 5. In DNA, the CDR3 is TGCGCCAGCAGCCAAGAATGGGCGGGGGGTTACGAGCAGTACTTC. This sequence encodes CASSQEWAGGYEQYF.

V gene TRBV4-1 combines with J gene TRBJ2-2, with 9 nucleotides matching TRBD2. Germline lookup yields CDR1 MGHRA and CDR2 YSYEKL. Germline trimming cut 0 bases from V and 4 bases from J; bases unmatched to any gene: 6. The CDR3 runs to 17 residues. The CDR3 reads CASSQDGGRAGTGELFF. The CDR3 DNA reads as TGCGCCAGCAGCCAAGATGGCGGGAGGGCCGGCACCGGGGAGCTGTTTTTT.

Note on this clone: A far more abundant clone sits one base away, making this likely a read error. Different DNA sequences within this sample yield the same CDR3. V usage is TRBV19 and J usage is TRBJ2-7; D is ambiguous. Trimming removed 2 bases at V and 7 bases at J, with 18 bases between. Germline CDR1 and CDR2: LNHDA and SQIVND (reference sequence). This CDR3 is 15 amino acids long. The CDR3 nucleotides are TGTGCCAGTAGTATAACCCAGCGTGGAGATAATGAGCAGTACTTC. The encoded protein is CASSITQRGDNEQYF. Drawing the rest from reference TRBV19 and TRBJ2-7, the complete variable domain is DGGITQSPKYLFRKEGQNVTLSCEQNLNHDAMYWYRQDPGQGLRLIYYSQIVNDFQKGDIAEGYSVSREKKESFPLTVTSAQKNPTAFYLCASSITQRGDNEQYFGPGTRLTVT.

CDR3 loop: CASSLQGVGTSGRGDTQYF. The CDR3, as DNA: TGTGCCAGCAGCTTACAGGGGGTAGGGACTAGCGGGAGAGGAGATACGCAGTATTTT. The gene calls are TRBV7-6 and TRBJ2-3; 14 nucleotides agree with TRBD2. CDR3 length: 19 residues. Germline-derived CDR1 and CDR2 are SGHVS and FNYEAQ. The V and J ends lost 2 bases and 5 bases, in that order; junction bases with no gene match: 12.

This clone was seen more than once but under ten times. CDR3 loop: CATSRDRDRGNTIYF. DNA for the CDR3: TGTGCCACCAGCAGAGACCGGGACAGGGGAAACACCATATATTTT. The V and J genes are TRBV15 and TRBJ1-3; 8 bases are a match to TRBD1. Germline CDR1 LNHNV, CDR2 YYDKDF (reference sequence). V shed 0 bases, J shed 4 bases, and the junction held 2 bases outside the gene matches. The CDR3 runs 15 residues.

The chain has TRBV4-2 and TRBJ1-2, with D tentatively TRBD1 (5 bases). V shed 4 bases and J shed 3 bases, with 15 bases lying between them. This CDR3 is 15 amino acids long. CDR1 and CDR2 from the germline V gene are LGHNA and YNFKEQ. CDR3 in amino acids: CASSPNAGGDYGYTF. CDR3 DNA: TGTGCCAGCAGCCCCAACGCCGGAGGGGACTATGGCTACACCTTC.

The chain couples TRBV10-1 to TRBJ2-2; the match to TRBD2 covers 10 bases. In germline, CDR1 is WNHNN, CDR2 SYGVQD (reference sequence). The CDR3 length is 13 residues. After removal of 6 bases from V and 5 bases from J, the junction contained 0 bases not matched to a gene. CDR3 residues: CASRTSGTGELFF. For the CDR3, the DNA is TGCGCCAGCAGGACTAGCGGGACCGGGGAGCTGTTTTTT.

The chain employs TRBV20-1 and TRBJ2-3; D not certain. The CDR3 loop spans 11 amino acids. The V gene lost 3 bases and the J gene lost 14 bases, with 15 bases spanning the gap. Germline-derived CDR1 and CDR2 are DFQATT and SNEGSKA (reference sequence). The CDR3 loop is CSASLFPQWYF. The CDR3 nucleotides read TGCAGTGCTAGTCTGTTTCCCCAGTGGTATTTT.

The chain carries TRBV27 and TRBJ2-7, with D perhaps TRBD2 (5 bases). The CDR3 runs 13 residues. Germline loops: CDR1 MNHEY, CDR2 SMNVEV (reference sequence). The V end lost 5 bases, the J end lost 4 bases, and 12 bases lay between the germline ends. The CDR3 DNA is TGTGCCAGCAGTGAGAGGGCTTCATACGAGCAGTACTTC. Protein sequence: CASSERASYEQYF.

Only a few counts were recorded for this clone. This chain joins TRBV19 and TRBJ2-7; the D gene is possibly TRBD1 (5 bases). The CDR3 covers 13 residues. Germline assignment: CDR1 LNHDA and CDR2 SQIVND (reference sequence). V lost 5 bases to trimming and J lost 0 bases, with 8 bases between them. DNA of the CDR3: TGTGCCAGTAGTTGGGGCCTCTCCTACGAGCAGTACTTC. Amino acids: CASSWGLSYEQYF.

The chain recombines TRBV27 with TRBJ1-1; D remains ambiguous. Germline-derived CDR1 and CDR2 are MNHEY and SMNVEV (reference sequence). This CDR3 spans 16 amino acids. The V end lost 5 bases, the J end lost 2 bases, and 18 bases lay between the germline ends. Here the CDR3 DNA reads TGTGCCAGCAGTCCGAGCCTTTGGTTGATCAACACTGAAGCTTTCTTT. Its protein product is CASSPSLWLINTEAFF.

This clone appeared a single time. This chain joins TRBV5-6 and TRBJ1-5; no firm D call. Deletions cut 1 base from V and 1 base from J, with 9 bases between. The CDR3 loop spans 15 amino acids. Germline lookup yields CDR1 SGHDT and CDR2 YYEEEE. The CDR3 DNA follows: TGTGCCAGCAGCTTGTGGCCGCCGAGCAATCAGCCCCAGCATTTT. This gives the protein CASSLWPPSNQPQHF.

This clone is a singleton in its sample. The genes are TRBV27 and TRBJ1-5; D call uncertain. From germline, CDR1 is MNHEY and CDR2 SMNVEV (reference sequence). Trimming shortened V by 5 bases and J by 4 bases, and 21 bases separated the two germline ends. The CDR3 length is 17 residues. The CDR3 sequence: CASSLDGSSKDNQPQHF. CDR3 coding DNA: TGTGCCAGCAGTCTGGACGGGAGCAGTAAGGATAATCAGCCCCAGCATTTT.

The chain is built from TRBV10-3 and TRBJ2-2; 8 nucleotides match TRBD1. Germline loops: CDR1 ENHRY, CDR2 SYGVKD. V trimming: 6 bases; J trimming: 6 bases; junction bases outside the gene matches: 3. There are 13 residues in the CDR3. The CDR3 DNA reads TGTGCCATCAGCCTACAGGGGGCCGGGGAGCTGTTTTTT. The encoded protein is CAISLQGAGELFF.

The rearrangement joins TRBV6-4 to TRBJ2-3; 9 bases match TRBD2. Germline-derived CDR1 and CDR2 are MRHNA and SNTAGT. V trimming: 4 bases; J trimming: 2 bases; junction bases outside the gene matches: 4. The CDR3 covers 15 residues. The CDR3 bases are TGTGCCAGCAGTGTCTTAGCGGGAGACACAGATACGCAGTATTTT. This gives the protein CASSVLAGDTDTQYF.

This chain connects TRBV4-3 to TRBJ2-5; 8 bases line up with TRBD2. The J call could be wrong; TRBJ2-7 is a better fit for the DNA end. CDR1 and CDR2 (germline): LGHNA, YSLEER. The CDR3 sequence is 14 residues long. The CDR3 protein is CASSLGLGRHEQYF. Here the CDR3 DNA reads TGCGCCAGCAGCCTGGGACTAGGTAGGCACGAGCAGTACTTC.

This clone is a singleton in its sample. The chain couples TRBV9 to TRBJ2-2; TRBD2 matches 11 bases. The V and J ends lost 0 bases and 5 bases, in that order; junction bases with no gene match: 3. The CDR3 extends over 16 amino acids. CDR1 and CDR2 (germline): SGDLS, YYNGEE. CDR3 nucleotide sequence: TGTGCCAGCAGCGTAGTAGCGGGAGGGCCAACCGGGGAGCTGTTTTTT. As protein: CASSVVAGGPTGELFF.

This clone was observed a few times. The chain links TRBV6-1 to TRBJ2-3; 12 bases fit TRBD2. The CDR3 extends over 15 amino acids. Losses at the gene ends were 2 bases for V and 4 bases for J; bases not matched to a gene: 1. Per germline, CDR1 MNHNS and CDR2 SASEGT. The CDR3 coding sequence is TGTGCCAGCAGTGAACTAGCGGGGGGGCCAGATACGCAGTATTTT. This codes for CASSELAGGPDTQYF.

This clone has just one count. The chain joins TRBV27 to TRBJ1-5; 7 bases are a match to TRBD1. After removal of 6 bases from V and 0 bases from J, the junction contained 8 bases not matched to a gene. The CDR3 sequence is 16 residues long. Germline lookup yields CDR1 MNHEY and CDR2 SMNVEV (reference sequence). CDR3 DNA sequence: TGTGCCAGCAGACCACAGGGGTATTCTAGCAATCAGCCCCAGCATTTT. Protein: CASRPQGYSSNQPQHF.

The rearrangement uses TRBV5-4 and TRBJ2-7, with TRBD1 matching 7 bases. V trimming: 4 bases; J trimming: 3 bases; junction bases outside the gene matches: 13. Germline CDR1 and CDR2: SGHNT and YYREEE (reference sequence). This CDR3 is 16 amino acids long. CDR3 protein: CASSQDSWAGGYEQYF. The CDR3 DNA is TGTGCCAGCAGCCAAGATTCGTGGGCAGGGGGCTACGAGCAGTACTTC.

This clone was detected many times. The J gene is TRBJ1-2, the V gene TRBV7-2; 8 positions match TRBD1. V lost 3 bases to trimming and J lost 0 bases; unmatched junction nucleotides: 6. The CDR3 consists of 16 residues. Germline V CDR1 and CDR2: SGHTA, FQGNSA. CDR3 in DNA: TGTGCCAGCAGCTTGGCAGGGGGCTATCCTAACTATGGCTACACCTTC. Translation: CASSLAGGYPNYGYTF.

This clone came up a few times. This chain joins TRBV7-9 and TRBJ2-3; maybe TRBD1 (5 bases). The ends were cut back, 7 bases at V and 5 bases at J, with 22 bases in the middle. Germline values: CDR1 SEHNR, CDR2 FQNEAQ (reference sequence). CDR3 length: 16 amino acids. CDR3 DNA: TGTGCCAGCACACTATTACAGCTAGGGGCCCAAGATACGCAGTATTTT. It translates to CASTLLQLGAQDTQYF.

The rearrangement links TRBV29-1 to TRBJ2-7; 9 nucleotides match TRBD1. Germline CDR1 is SQVTM and CDR2 is ANQGSEA. There are 15 residues in the CDR3. J lost 2 bases, V lost 5 bases, and 10 bases had no gene match. The CDR3 is CSVLEPGQGAYEQYF. The CDR3 DNA reads as TGCAGCGTTCTGGAGCCGGGACAGGGAGCCTACGAGCAGTACTTC.